This TCR beta chain was observed in a study of T cells in Graves' hyperthyroidism and ophthalmopathy. TCR beta CDR3 regions were amplified from RNA. HTBI primers were used for first-round RT-PCR of the TCR CDR3. TCRdb re-called the multiplex PCR reads through MiXCR, storing one row per CDR3 protein. The repertoire holds around 290,000 distinct CDR3 sequences, around 15% seen once, with over 45% in the top ten. Each 10 ml fresh peripheral blood draw supplied the PBMCs. The CDR3 is 13 residues long. The germline V and J ends were trimmed by 3 bases and 4 bases, with 10 bases remaining between them. Sequenced: blood. The gene calls are TRBV12-3 or TRBV12-4 and TRBJ2-7; D is unresolved. This sequence originates from a woman in her sixties or seventies with Graves' ophthalmopathy. The CDR3 reads CASSFKSRYEQYF. Here the CDR3 DNA reads TGTGCCAGCAGTTTTAAAAGTAGGTACGAGCAGTACTTC.